The clone carrying this T cell receptor beta chain has only a few counts. Its antigen is undetermined. Expressed TCRB transcripts were sequenced after all isolated RNA was converted to cDNA. Measured with immunoSEQ multiplex PCR; TCRdb has only the in-frame clones, and not every one. Of 900,000 or so clones listed, about 17% were seen once; the top ten hold 0.023%. These data originate in a study of beta chain features in type 1 diabetes. Regarding the study as a whole: Any role of HLA type in TCRB rearrangement remained unresolved here.

The V end lost 6 bases, the J end lost 1 base, and 15 bases lay between the germline ends. The CDR3 totals 15 residues. The V gene's germline CDR1 is MDHEN and CDR2 SYDVKM. The chain recombines TRBV28 with TRBJ2-5; D perhaps matches TRBD1 (6 bases). Sequenced sample: naive CD4+ T cells from blood. The source of this sequence is a woman aged 18-30 years in good health. CDR3: CASSSPGHFQETQYF. The CDR3 DNA sequence: TGTGCCAGCAGCTCCCCGGGACATTTCCAAGAGACCCAGTACTTC.